The 28 T cell receptor beta chains below come from one sample, sequenced in a study of blood T cell repertoires in COVID-19. Data came from immunoSEQ multiplex PCR; TCRdb stores just in-frame clones and leaves some out. The sample has about 160,000 clones; 80% to 90% are singletons. The sequenced material came from peripheral blood. All receptors come from a man between 35 and 55 years old with acute or convalescent COVID-19.

This rearrangement joins TRBV2 to TRBJ2-2, with D maybe TRBD1 (5 bases). Germline CDR1 reads SNHLY; CDR2 reads FYNNEI. CDR3 length: 14 residues. V lost 4 bases, J lost 4 bases, and 10 bases lay in between. CDR3 in amino acids: CASSAGWGTGELFF. CDR3 coding DNA: TGTGCCAGCAGTGCAGGGTGGGGCACCGGGGAGCTGTTTTTT.

This clone was counted once. This chain connects TRBV28 to TRBJ2-5; tentative D call: TRBD2 (5 bases). With 8 bases removed from V and 4 bases from J, the gap between germline ends came to 14 bases. Germline lookup yields CDR1 MDHEN and CDR2 SYDVKM. This CDR3 contains 13 residues. The CDR3 region is CASGPGMVETQYF. DNA for the CDR3: TGTGCCAGCGGACCGGGAATGGTAGAGACCCAGTACTTC.

The chain recombines TRBV11-2 with TRBJ2-5, with 7 bases matching TRBD2. CDR3 size: 19 residues. With V trimmed by 5 bases and J by 2 bases, 20 bases remained unmatched. Germline V CDR1 and CDR2: SGHAT, FQNNGV. The CDR3 coding sequence is TGTGCCAGCAGCCTAAATTGGCGGGGGAACCAAAAACTGCAAGAGACCCAGTACTTC. Its protein product is CASSLNWRGNQKLQETQYF.

V is TRBV9 and J is TRBJ1-3; TRBD1 aligns across 7 bases. V lost 3 bases and J lost 3; bases outside the gene matches: 6. Germline CDR1 and CDR2: SGDLS and YYNGEE. CDR3 size: 15 residues. The CDR3: CASSARTGDGNTIYF. The DNA for the CDR3 is TGTGCCAGCAGCGCCCGAACAGGGGATGGAAACACCATATATTTT.

The chain joins TRBV12-3 or TRBV12-4 to TRBJ1-1; unclear D gene. V was clipped by 3 bases and J by 4 bases, with 6 bases between them. The CDR3 is 12 residues long. Written as DNA, the CDR3 is TGTGCCAGCAGTTTCCGGGGCACTGAAGCTTTCTTT. Its translation is CASSFRGTEAFF.

V is TRBV9 and J is TRBJ2-5; tentative D call: TRBD1 (6 bases). This CDR3 is 13 amino acids long. V lost 4 bases and J lost 2, with 9 bases in between. CDR1 and CDR2 (germline): SGDLS, YYNGEE. CDR3 sequence reads: CASSQGKQETQYF. In DNA form, the CDR3 reads TGTGCCAGCAGCCAGGGGAAACAAGAGACCCAGTACTTC. Based on the CDR3 plus reference TRBV9 and TRBJ2-5, the full variable domain is DSGVTQTPKHLITATGQRVTLRCSPRSGDLSVYWYQQSLDQGLQFLIQYYNGEERAKGNILERFSAQQFPDLHSELNLSSLELGDSALYFCASSQGKQETQYFGPGTRLLVL.

The J gene is TRBJ2-1, the V gene TRBV9; D is perhaps TRBD2 (5 bases). The germline gives CDR1 SGDLS, CDR2 YYNGEE. The V gene lost 2 bases and the J gene lost 3 bases, with 12 bases spanning the gap. This CDR3 has 15 residues. The CDR3 DNA reads as TGTGCCAGCAGCGTGGCGGACCGGGACTACAATGAGCAGTTCTTC. Encoded protein: CASSVADRDYNEQFF.

The gene calls are TRBV3-1 (or the pseudogene TRBV3-2) and TRBJ2-5; 8 positions match TRBD2. Germline CDR1 and CDR2: LGHDT and YNNKEL (reference sequence). This CDR3 has 15 amino acids. The trim removed 6 bases at V and 1 base at J, leaving 7 bases unmatched. The CDR3 region is CASRRAGGFQETQYF. The CDR3 DNA follows: TGTGCCAGCAGGCGGGCGGGGGGTTTCCAAGAGACCCAGTACTTC.

The rearrangement links TRBV15 to TRBJ1-1; D not certain. This CDR3 has 17 amino acids. Germline V lookup: CDR1 LNHNV, CDR2 YYDKDF (reference sequence). V lost 0 bases and J 0 bases, leaving 14 bases between the germline ends. CDR3: CATSRDIFREMNTEAFF. The CDR3 region has the DNA TGTGCCACCAGCAGAGATATTTTCCGCGAAATGAACACTGAAGCTTTCTTT.

Concerning this clone: The same CDR3 also results from other DNA sequences found in this sample. The rearrangement links TRBV6-5 to TRBJ1-5; possible D gene TRBD1, 5 bases. CDR1 and CDR2 from the germline V gene are MNHEY and SVGAGI. CDR3 length equals 12 residues. Trimming removed 6 bases at V and 2 bases at J, with 5 bases between. CDR3 coding DNA: TGTGCCAGCAGACAGGGCAATCAGCCCCAGCATTTT. Translating it yields CASRQGNQPQHF.

As to this clone: Germline is not matched at one junction end, which may reflect a read error. CDR3: CASSLDRRASGNTIYF. The CDR3 nucleotides are TGTGCCAGCAGTTTGGACAGGAGGGCCTCTGGAAACACCATATATTTT. V and J are TRBV5-4 and TRBJ1-3; 7 nucleotides align to TRBD1. The length of the CDR3 is 16 residues. Looked up from germline, CDR1 is SGHNT and CDR2 is YYREEE (reference sequence).

The chain couples TRBV30 to TRBJ2-1; the match to TRBD2 covers 13 bases. CDR3 size: 15 residues. Germline trimming cut 2 bases from V and 10 bases from J; bases unmatched to any gene: 8. The germline V gene has CDR1 GTSNPN and CDR2 SVGIG (reference sequence). The DNA of the CDR3 is TGTGCCTGGAGTAAGACTAGCGGGGGGCCCCGGGAGCAGTTCTTC. This codes for CAWSKTSGGPREQFF.

This chain joins TRBV10-3 and TRBJ1-5, with D possibly being TRBD1 (5 bases). The CDR3 loop spans 15 amino acids. CDR1 and CDR2 (germline): ENHRY, SYGVKD. V lost 5 bases, J lost 0 bases, and 11 bases lay in between. CDR3 sequence reads: CAISPHTGSNQPQHF. The CDR3 DNA follows: TGTGCCATCAGTCCTCATACAGGTAGCAATCAGCCCCAGCATTTT.

The gene calls are TRBV18 and TRBJ2-5, with a weak D call TRBD2 (7 bases). In germline, CDR1 is KGHSH, CDR2 LQKENI. The CDR3 is 18 residues long. The V end lost 1 base, the J end lost 5 bases, and 23 bases lay between the germline ends. CDR3 amino acids: CASSPRREAGARGETQYF. The DNA for the CDR3 is TGTGCCAGCTCACCACGGAGAGAGGCGGGGGCGCGGGGGGAGACCCAGTACTTC.

The chain couples TRBV29-1 to TRBJ1-1, with D possibly TRBD1 on 5 matching bases. The CDR3 is 12 residues long. V was clipped by 7 bases and J by 1 base, with 10 bases between them. Looked up from germline, CDR1 is SQVTM and CDR2 is ANQGSEA. The DNA of the CDR3 is TGCAGCGCTAGACAGAGGAACACTGAAGCTTTCTTT. Its translation is CSARQRNTEAFF.

The J gene is TRBJ2-7, the V gene TRBV5-4, with 12 bases identical to TRBD1. The CDR3 has 15 amino acids. With V trimmed by 4 bases and J by 7 bases, 9 bases remained unmatched. The germline V gene encodes CDR1 SGHNT and CDR2 YYREEE (reference sequence). CDR3 nucleotide sequence: TGTGCCAGCAGCCAGGCGGGACAGGGGGCGATGGAGCAGTACTTC. Its translation: CASSQAGQGAMEQYF.

The genes are TRBV18 and TRBJ2-2; D may be TRBD1 (5 bases). The CDR3 loop spans 15 amino acids. Germline CDR1 is KGHSH and CDR2 is LQKENI. V was cut by 2 bases and J by 7 bases, with 14 bases left in between. The CDR3 spells CASSPKDTDVGELFF. The CDR3 nucleotides read TGTGCCAGCTCACCAAAGGACACGGATGTCGGGGAGCTGTTTTTT.

CDR3 loop: CASSLTELEGYTF. The DNA for the CDR3 is TGTGCCAGCAGCCTGACAGAGTTGGAAGGCTACACCTTC. The chain combines TRBV7-8 with TRBJ1-2; TRBD1 is a possible D gene (5 bases). V was pared by 5 bases and J by 8 bases, with 15 bases between. CDR3 size: 13 residues. Per germline, CDR1 SGHVS and CDR2 FQNEAQ.

The chain employs TRBV27 and TRBJ2-1, with 7 nucleotides matching TRBD1. CDR3 length: 13 residues. CDR1 MNHEY and CDR2 SMNVEV come from the germline V gene (reference sequence). The junction had 5 bases not matched to a gene; V was cut back by 10 bases and J by 2 bases. Written as DNA, the CDR3 is TGTGCCACCTTGGACAGGCCCTACAATGAGCAGTTCTTC. Translation: CATLDRPYNEQFF.

This chain links TRBV5-6 with TRBJ2-3; D is unresolved. Germline-derived CDR1 and CDR2 are SGHDT and YYEEEE. V gave up 4 bases and J gave up 1 base, with 13 bases separating them. The CDR3 contains 15 residues. The CDR3 nucleotides read TGTGCCAGCAGCCGCGCGCTCCAAGGCACAGATACGCAGTATTTT. Its protein product is CASSRALQGTDTQYF.

The chain combines TRBV11-2 with TRBJ1-2; a possible D gene is TRBD1 (6 bases). V was cut by 2 bases and J by 8 bases, with 18 bases left in between. CDR3 size: 15 residues. Germline values: CDR1 SGHAT, CDR2 FQNNGV. CDR3 protein: CASSLLAGGAGGYTF. As DNA, the CDR3 is TGTGCCAGCAGCTTATTAGCGGGGGGCGCGGGAGGCTACACCTTC. The full variable domain, in which reference TRBV11-2 and TRBJ1-2 provide the parts outside the CDR3, is EAGVAQSPRYKIIEKRQSVAFWCNPISGHATLYWYQQILGQGPKLLIQFQNNGVVDDSQLPKDRFSAERLKGVDSTLKIQPAKLEDSAVYLCASSLLAGGAGGYTFGSGTRLTVV.

The CDR3 nucleotides read TGTGCCAGCAGCTTGGCTAACCTTAACAGGGGCCATGGCTACACCTTC. Amino acid sequence: CASSLANLNRGHGYTF. The V and J genes are TRBV5-6 and TRBJ1-2; the match to TRBD1 covers 7 bases. Trimming removed 0 bases from V and 6 bases from J; junction bases left unmatched: 11. CDR1 is SGHDT, CDR2 YYEEEE, per germline. This CDR3 region has 16 residues.

The chain links TRBV11-2 to TRBJ2-3, with a weak D call TRBD2 (7 bases). Trimming pared 4 bases from V and 3 bases from J, leaving 17 bases between. The CDR3 sequence is 16 residues long. Germline CDR1 reads SGHAT; CDR2 reads FQNNGV. CDR3 region: CASSSLGGAKTDTQYF. CDR3 in DNA: TGTGCCAGCAGCTCCCTTGGGGGGGCCAAGACAGATACGCAGTATTTT.

J is TRBJ1-2 and V is TRBV7-9; weak D call: TRBD1 (6 bases). Germline CDR1 reads SEHNR; CDR2 reads FQNEAQ (reference sequence). With 1 base removed from V and 10 bases from J, the gap between germline ends came to 13 bases. CDR3 length: 13 amino acids. CDR3 protein: CASSLDRVGDYTF. CDR3 coding DNA: TGTGCCAGCAGCTTAGACAGGGTCGGGGACTACACCTTC.

The chain uses TRBV19 and TRBJ1-2; tentative D call: TRBD1 (6 bases). The germline gives CDR1 LNHDA, CDR2 SQIVND (reference sequence). The CDR3 has 14 amino acids. V lost 6 bases and J lost 1, with 12 bases in between. CDR3 residues: CASRRDIDNYGYTF. The CDR3 DNA reads TGTGCCAGTAGACGGGACATCGATAACTATGGCTACACCTTC.

This clone was recorded a few times. This sequence joins TRBV5-4 and TRBJ2-7; 11 bases match TRBD1. CDR1 SGHNT and CDR2 YYREEE come from the germline V gene (reference sequence). The V segment lost 4 bases and the J segment 2 bases; nucleotides outside the gene matches: 2. CDR3 length: 14 residues. The CDR3 sequence: CASSRDRGTYEQYF. Written as DNA, the CDR3 is TGTGCCAGCAGCCGGGACAGGGGGACCTACGAGCAGTACTTC.

This clone showed up just once. The chain combines TRBV4-1 with TRBJ1-5; the D gene is possibly TRBD1 (6 bases). Germline CDR1 is MGHRA and CDR2 is YSYEKL. V lost 3 bases and J 0 bases, leaving 12 bases between the germline ends. The CDR3 runs 16 residues. The CDR3 region is CASSQRAGVSNQPQHF. The CDR3 DNA sequence: TGCGCCAGCAGCCAGAGGGCAGGGGTTAGCAATCAGCCCCAGCATTTT.

The rearrangement uses TRBV6-5 and TRBJ1-2, with 9 positions matching TRBD1. The ends lost 6 bases at V and 5 bases at J; junction bases unmatched: 4. CDR3 size: 13 residues. CDR1 is MNHEY, CDR2 SVGAGI, per germline. DNA of the CDR3: TGTGCCAGCAGACAGGGGGCAGGGTATGGCTACACCTTC. Its translation is CASRQGAGYGYTF.